The present T cell receptor (beta chain) was sequenced within a study of identical twins. Template switching, a step in the protocol, added a universal primer site, and cDNA carried unique molecular identifiers. Via MiXCR, TCRdb re-called the 5' RACE reads, giving one row per CDR3 protein. This table has about 700,000 distinct CDR3 sequences, around 6.1% appearing once. Points from the study as a whole: The degree of excess twin sharing was weaker in beta out-of-frame sequences. Instead of following the same donors, the conclusions were based on cross-sectional statistical analysis. Researchers reported excess low generation probability among twin-shared out-of-frame alpha sequences.

This clonotype has ten or more counts. The antigen remains unidentified. V was clipped by 6 bases and J by 6 bases; unmatched bases: 6. Looked up from germline, CDR1 is SQVTM and CDR2 is ANQGSEA. The CDR3 is 14 amino acids. The receptor was isolated from a man younger than 30 in good health. The sequencing input was naive T cells sorted from blood. V gene TRBV29-1 combines with J gene TRBJ2-1, with TRBD1 identical over 12 bases. In DNA, the CDR3 is TGCAGCGTAGACCGGGACAGGGGGCTCAATGAGCAGTTCTTC. Amino acids: CSVDRDRGLNEQFF.